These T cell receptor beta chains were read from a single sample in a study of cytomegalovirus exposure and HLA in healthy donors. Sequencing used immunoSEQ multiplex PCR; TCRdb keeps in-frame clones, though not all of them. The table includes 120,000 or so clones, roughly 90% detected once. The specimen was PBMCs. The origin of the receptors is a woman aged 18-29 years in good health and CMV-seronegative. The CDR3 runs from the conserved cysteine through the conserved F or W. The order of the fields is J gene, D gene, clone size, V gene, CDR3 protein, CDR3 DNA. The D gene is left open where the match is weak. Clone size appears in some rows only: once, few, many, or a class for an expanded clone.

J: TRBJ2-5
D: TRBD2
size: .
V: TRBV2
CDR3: CASRDPGLQSGTQYF
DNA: TGTGCCAGCAGGGATCCGGGACTACAATCGGGGACCCAGTACTTC

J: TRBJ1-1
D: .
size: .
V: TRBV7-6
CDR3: CASSLNQGMNTEAFF
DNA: TGTGCCAGCAGCTTAAACCAGGGCATGAACACTGAAGCTTTCTTT

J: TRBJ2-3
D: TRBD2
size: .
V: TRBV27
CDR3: CASSRLAGTDTQYF
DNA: TGTGCCAGCAGTAGACTAGCGGGAACAGATACGCAGTATTTT

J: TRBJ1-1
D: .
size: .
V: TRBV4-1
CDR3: CASSPGSDGGAFF
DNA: TGCGCCAGCAGCCCAGGTTCCGACGGAGGGGCTTTCTTT

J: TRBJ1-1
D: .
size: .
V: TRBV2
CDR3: CASKGRLGTTRAEAFF
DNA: TGTGCCAGCAAGGGGCGGCTAGGGACAACAAGGGCTGAAGCTTTCTTT

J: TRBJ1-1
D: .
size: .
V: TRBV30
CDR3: CAWTSGFDTEAFF
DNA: TGTGCCTGGACATCAGGGTTTGACACTGAAGCTTTCTTT

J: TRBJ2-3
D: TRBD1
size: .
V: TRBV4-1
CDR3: CASSQVWDRVTDTQYF
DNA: TGCGCCAGCAGCCAAGTCTGGGACAGGGTCACAGATACGCAGTATTTT

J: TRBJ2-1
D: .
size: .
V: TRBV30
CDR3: CAWSVYGEEQFF
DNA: TGTGCCTGGAGTGTATATGGAGAAGAGCAGTTCTTC

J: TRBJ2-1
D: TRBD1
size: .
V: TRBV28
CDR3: CASSLRTGSEQFF
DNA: TGTGCCAGCAGTTTAAGGACAGGGAGTGAGCAGTTCTTC

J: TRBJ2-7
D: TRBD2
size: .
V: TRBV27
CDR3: CASSFWTSRDEQYF
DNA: TGTGCCAGCAGTTTCTGGACTAGCAGAGACGAGCAGTACTTC

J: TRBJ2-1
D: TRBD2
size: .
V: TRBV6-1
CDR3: CASSDPGTSGDNEQFF
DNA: TGTGCCAGCAGTGATCCCGGGACTAGCGGGGACAATGAGCAGTTCTTC

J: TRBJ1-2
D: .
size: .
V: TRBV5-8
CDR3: CASSYTGYGYTF
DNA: TGTGCCAGCAGCTATACAGGGTATGGCTACACCTTC

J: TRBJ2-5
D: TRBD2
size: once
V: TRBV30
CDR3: CAWSPTSLRETQYF
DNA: TGTGCCTGGAGTCCGACTAGCCTTCGGGAGACCCAGTACTTC

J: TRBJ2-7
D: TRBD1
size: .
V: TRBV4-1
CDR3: CASSLTRTGGLGQNEQYF
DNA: TGCGCCAGCAGCCTAACCCGGACAGGGGGTTTAGGCCAAAACGAGCAGTACTTC

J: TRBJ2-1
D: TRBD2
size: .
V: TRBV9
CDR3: CASSVGASGSPYYNEQFF
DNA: TGTGCCAGCAGCGTAGGGGCTAGCGGGAGCCCATACTACAATGAGCAGTTCTTC

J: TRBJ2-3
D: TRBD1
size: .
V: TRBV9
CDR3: CASSVGRGLGDTQYF
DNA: TGTGCCAGCAGCGTAGGCAGGGGGCTAGGAGATACGCAGTATTTT

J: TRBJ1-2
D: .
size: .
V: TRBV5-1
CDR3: CASSTDSAYGYTF
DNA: TGCGCCAGCAGCACGGACAGCGCCTATGGCTACACCTTC

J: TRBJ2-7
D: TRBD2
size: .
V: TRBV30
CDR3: CAWSLTSRKHGRGSYEQYF
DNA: TGTGCCTGGAGTTTAACCTCCCGAAAACACGGGCGGGGGTCCTACGAGCAGTACTTC

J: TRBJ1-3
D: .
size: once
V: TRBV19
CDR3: CASSIDSPILTAAIYF
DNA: TGTGCCAGTAGTATAGATTCCCCGATACTAACTGCCGCCATATATTTT

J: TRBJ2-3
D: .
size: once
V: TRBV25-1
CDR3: CASSPSGVRADTQYF
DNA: TGTGCCAGCAGCCCTTCAGGGGTGAGGGCAGATACGCAGTATTTT

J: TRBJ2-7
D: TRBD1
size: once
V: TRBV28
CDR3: CASRPGQGAYEQYF
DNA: TGTGCCAGCAGACCGGGACAGGGGGCCTACGAGCAGTACTTC

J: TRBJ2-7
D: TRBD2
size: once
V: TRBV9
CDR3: CASSSGTSGLYEQYF
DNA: TGTGCCAGCAGCTCCGGGACTAGCGGACTATACGAGCAGTACTTC

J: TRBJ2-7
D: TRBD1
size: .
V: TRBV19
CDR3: CASSAQGAYNEQYF
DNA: TGTGCCAGTAGTGCGCAGGGGGCTTACAACGAGCAGTACTTC